This is a list of T cell receptor beta chains from one sample in a study of blood T cell repertoires in COVID-19. Repertoires were generated with immunoSEQ multiplex PCR, while TCRdb's copy carries only in-frame clones and drops some. The sample records approximately 250,000 clones, approximately 86% being singletons. The specimen sequenced was peripheral blood. The receptors derive from a woman aged 55-69 years with active or convalescent COVID-19. Each CDR3 is given with its conserved first and last residue. D genes are given only for firm matches. Clone size is not always given. Where it is, it says once, few, many or a class for expanded clones.

j_call: TRBJ1-5
clone_size: NA
v_call: TRBV30
d_call: NA
cdr3_nt: TGTGCCTGCTCGGGGTACGATGATCAGCCCCAGCATTTT
cdr3_aa: CACSGYDDQPQHF

j_call: TRBJ2-1
clone_size: NA
v_call: TRBV9
d_call: NA
cdr3_nt: TGTGCCAGCAGCGCCGGACTTAGCTTTTCGCTAAACAATGAGCAGTTCTTC
cdr3_aa: CASSAGLSFSLNNEQFF

j_call: TRBJ1-2
clone_size: NA
v_call: TRBV6-5
d_call: NA
cdr3_nt: TGTGCCAGCAGCCGAGAAACAGGGACCTATGGCTACACCTTC
cdr3_aa: CASSRETGTYGYTF

j_call: TRBJ2-7
clone_size: NA
v_call: TRBV5-1
d_call: NA
cdr3_nt: TGCGCCAGCAGCTTGTTCGGGAGCGGGTACGAGCAGTACTTC
cdr3_aa: CASSLFGSGYEQYF

j_call: TRBJ2-1
clone_size: NA
v_call: TRBV10-3
d_call: TRBD2
cdr3_nt: TGTGCCATCAGCGATGGACTAGCGGGAGGGGGGCAGTTCTTC
cdr3_aa: CAISDGLAGGGQFF

j_call: TRBJ1-4
clone_size: NA
v_call: TRBV2
d_call: NA
cdr3_nt: TGTGCCAGCAGTGAAGTTAGCGGTGATGAAAAACTGTTTTTT
cdr3_aa: CASSEVSGDEKLFF

j_call: TRBJ1-1
clone_size: NA
v_call: TRBV11-3
d_call: NA
cdr3_nt: TGTGCCAGCAGCTTAGGGCCCACTGAAGCTTTCTTT
cdr3_aa: CASSLGPTEAFF

j_call: TRBJ1-3
clone_size: NA
v_call: TRBV5-1
d_call: NA
cdr3_nt: TGCGCCAGCAGCCCTGGACTGTTCTCTGGAAACACCATATATTTT
cdr3_aa: CASSPGLFSGNTIYF

j_call: TRBJ2-5
clone_size: NA
v_call: TRBV18
d_call: TRBD2
cdr3_nt: TGTGCCAGCTCACCACCAGCGGGGGGGGCAGAAGAGACCCAGTACTTC
cdr3_aa: CASSPPAGGAEETQYF

j_call: TRBJ2-4
clone_size: NA
v_call: TRBV29-1
d_call: NA
cdr3_nt: TGCAGCGCAGCGGGCTCCCCCGGGGCCAAAAACATTCAGTACTTC
cdr3_aa: CSAAGSPGAKNIQYF

j_call: TRBJ2-3
clone_size: NA
v_call: TRBV7-9
d_call: TRBD1
cdr3_nt: TGTGCCAGCAGCTCGCTGCGGACAGGACTGACAGATACGCAGTATTTT
cdr3_aa: CASSSLRTGLTDTQYF

j_call: TRBJ2-1
clone_size: NA
v_call: TRBV2
d_call: TRBD2
cdr3_nt: TGTGCCAGCAGTGCAGTCCGCGGGGGTAATGAGCAGTTCTTC
cdr3_aa: CASSAVRGGNEQFF

j_call: TRBJ1-1
clone_size: NA
v_call: TRBV12-3/TRBV12-4
d_call: NA
cdr3_nt: TGTGCCAGCAGGGGGACACTGAACACTGAAGCTTTCTTT
cdr3_aa: CASRGTLNTEAFF

j_call: TRBJ2-1
clone_size: NA
v_call: TRBV19
d_call: TRBD1
cdr3_nt: TGTGCCAGTACCCGGACAGGGAAAAATGAGCAGTTCTTC
cdr3_aa: CASTRTGKNEQFF

j_call: TRBJ1-1
clone_size: once
v_call: TRBV9
d_call: TRBD1
cdr3_nt: TGTGCCAGCAGCCAGCAGGGGGACACTGAAGCTTTCTTT
cdr3_aa: CASSQQGDTEAFF

j_call: TRBJ2-3
clone_size: NA
v_call: TRBV2
d_call: TRBD2
cdr3_nt: TGTGCCAGCAGCGAACTTCTAGCGGGAGTCACAGATACGCAGTATTTT
cdr3_aa: CASSELLAGVTDTQYF

j_call: TRBJ1-5
clone_size: NA
v_call: TRBV5-6
d_call: TRBD1
cdr3_nt: TGTGCCAGCAGCCCGGGACAGGGGGCTCACCAGCCCCAGCATTTT
cdr3_aa: CASSPGQGAHQPQHF